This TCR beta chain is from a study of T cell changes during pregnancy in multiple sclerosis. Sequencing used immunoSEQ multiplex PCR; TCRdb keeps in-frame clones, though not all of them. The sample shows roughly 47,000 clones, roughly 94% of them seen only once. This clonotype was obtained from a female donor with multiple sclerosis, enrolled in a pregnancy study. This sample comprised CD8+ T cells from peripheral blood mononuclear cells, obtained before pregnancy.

The CDR3 DNA follows: TGTGCCAGCAGCTCGACTTCCGGGACAGGATACTACGAGCAGTACTTC. Protein: CASSSTSGTGYYEQYF. The chain couples TRBV7-9 to TRBJ2-7; 8 bases fit TRBD1. The CDR3 covers 16 residues. CDR1 is SEHNR, CDR2 FQNEAQ, per germline (reference sequence). V shed 4 bases, J shed 3 bases, and the junction held 11 bases outside the gene matches. The complete variable domain, with remaining parts taken from reference TRBV7-9 and TRBJ2-7, reads DTGVSQNPRHKITKRGQNVTFRCDPISEHNRLYWYRQTLGQGPEFLTYFQNEAQLEKSRLLSDRFSAERPKGSFSTLEIQRTEQGDSAMYLCASSSTSGTGYYEQYFGPGTRLTVT.